These T cell receptor beta chains were read from a single sample in a study of cytomegalovirus exposure and HLA in healthy donors. The repertoire was sequenced with immunoSEQ multiplex PCR; TCRdb's copy has only in-frame clones and lacks some. The profile covers a few hundred thousand clones, with 70% to 90% appearing a single time and around 2.1% taken by the ten largest. Material for sequencing was PBMCs. Receptors were obtained from a woman between 18 and 29 years old in good health and CMV-seronegative. CDR3s include the opening cysteine and the closing phenylalanine or tryptophan. Fields, in order: J gene, D gene, V gene, clone size, CDR3 protein, CDR3 DNA. The D gene is left open where the match is weak. Size tells how often a clone was seen (once, few, many) or the class of an expanded clone, and some rows leave it out.

>TRBJ2-5|TRBD2|TRBV9|NA
CASSLSGVVQETQYF
TGTGCCAGCAGCCTAAGCGGGGTAGTCCAAGAGACCCAGTACTTC
>TRBJ2-3|TRBD1|TRBV10-3|NA
CATRLGTGATDTQYF
TGTGCCACCCGGCTTGGGACAGGGGCCACAGATACGCAGTATTTT
>TRBJ2-1|TRBD2|TRBV6-1|NA
CASSERGATYNEQFF
TGTGCCAGCAGTGAGCGGGGGGCTACCTACAATGAGCAGTTCTTC
>TRBJ2-1|NA|TRBV29-1|few
CSVPSGEQFF
TGCAGCGTACCCTCGGGTGAGCAGTTCTTC
>TRBJ1-2|TRBD1|TRBV30|NA
CAWSGGTGYGYTF
TGTGCCTGGAGTGGGGGGACAGGCTATGGCTACACCTTC
>TRBJ1-2|TRBD1|TRBV2|NA
CANSRQGAGSYGYTF
TGTGCCAACTCGAGACAGGGGGCTGGTAGCTATGGCTACACCTTC
>TRBJ1-5|TRBD1|TRBV2|NA
CASSEGGGVGNQPQHF
TGTGCCAGCAGTGAAGGAGGGGGCGTGGGCAATCAGCCCCAGCATTTT
>TRBJ2-3|TRBD1|TRBV7-9|once
CASSQDRGQSIASTDTQYF
TGTGCCAGCAGCCAAGACCGGGGACAGAGCATTGCTAGCACAGATACGCAGTATTTT
>TRBJ2-1|TRBD2|TRBV20-1|NA
CSFLGGMEFF
TGCAGTTTTCTCGGGGGGATGGAGTTCTTC
>TRBJ2-6|NA|TRBV6-1|few
CASREPGLGANVLTF
TGTGCCAGCAGGGAACCAGGGCTTGGGGCCAACGTCCTGACTTTC
>TRBJ2-3|TRBD2|TRBV7-3|NA
CASSETGGLNTQYF
TGTGCCAGCAGCGAGACCGGGGGGTTGAATACGCAGTATTTT
>TRBJ2-3|NA|TRBV6-1|NA
CASRDSGDTQYF
TGTGCCAGCAGGGATAGCGGAGATACGCAGTATTTT
>TRBJ2-5|NA|TRBV29-1|NA
CSVEGSGGNRADF
TGCAGCGTTGAAGGATCAGGTGGGAACAGGGCGGACTTC
>TRBJ2-5|NA|TRBV5-4|NA
CASSLLQGVEETQYF
TGTGCCAGCAGCTTGCTACAGGGTGTTGAAGAGACCCAGTACTTC
>TRBJ1-2|TRBD1|TRBV7-9|NA
CASSPRTGGAEDYGYTF
TGTGCCAGCAGCCCCAGGACAGGGGGCGCGGAAGACTATGGCTACACCTTC
>TRBJ1-2|TRBD1|TRBV30|NA
CAWSRGQFLYGYTF
TGTGCCTGGAGTAGGGGACAGTTCCTCTATGGCTACACCTTC
>TRBJ2-1|TRBD2|TRBV13|few
CASSLAGGAPYNEQFF
TGTGCCAGCAGTCTGGCGGGGGGGGCACCCTACAATGAGCAGTTCTTC